The present entry profiles one T cell receptor (beta chain) with its context. The trim removed 0 bases at V and 11 bases at J, leaving 6 bases unmatched. The CDR3 length is 13 residues. Germline CDR1 is SGHTA and CDR2 is FQGNSA. Generated by immunoSEQ multiplex PCR, the TCRdb table keeps only in-frame clones and is missing some. This table holds some 60,000 clones, approximately 86% found once. This sample is part of a study of T cell changes during pregnancy in multiple sclerosis. The sequencing used CD4+ T cells from peripheral blood mononuclear cells, collected in the third trimester of pregnancy. This rearrangement joins TRBV7-2 to TRBJ1-1, with TRBD1 matching over 7 bases. This sequence was found in a female donor with multiple sclerosis, enrolled in a pregnancy study. As DNA, the CDR3 is TGTGCCAGCAGCTTAGCTGAGGGGGCGCGGGCTTTCTTT. As protein: CASSLAEGARAFF.